This TCR beta chain was retrieved from a study of vaccination and CD4 T cells after COVID-19. Treatment indicated: roughly nine-day PBMC culture with coronavirus spike peptide pools or control peptides (ViraFEST assay). Wells contained two million PBMCs each, and these were cultured with around 10 IU/ml IL-2 and 9.5 to 10 ug/ml peptide pools. Cultured CD4+ T cell DNA was sequenced using the Oncomine TCR Beta short-read assay. TCRdb ran MiXCR on the PCR reads and lists one entry per CDR3 protein. The sample lists 12,000 or so distinct CDR3 sequences; around 59% were seen once. CDR3 length: 14 residues. The V gene's germline CDR1 is MNHNS and CDR2 SASEGT. V trimming: 5 bases; J trimming: 1 base; junction bases outside the gene matches: 5. A few counts support this clonotype. What it recognizes is unknown.

Sample: CD4+ T cells from blood, cultured in vitro. The source of this sequence is a human donor who had recovered from COVID-19. V is TRBV6-1 and J is TRBJ2-7; 7 nucleotides line up with TRBD1. DNA for the CDR3: TGTGCCAGCAGTCAAGGGACAGTTTCCTACGAGCAGTACTTC. Protein: CASSQGTVSYEQYF.